These T cell receptor beta chains were read from a single sample in a study of control samples from healthy donors and cancer patients. Libraries were prepared by immunoSEQ multiplex PCR; TCRdb keeps only in-frame clonotypes and omits some of them. Here the sample spans around 97,000 clones, around 88% being singletons. The sequenced sample consisted of PBMCs. The source is a man aged 55 to 69 with lung cancer. Each CDR3 is given with its conserved first and last residue. A D gene is named only where the DNA matches it firmly. Clone sizes are given selectively: once, few, many, or a class where the clone is expanded.

d_call: TRBD1
v_call: TRBV19
j_call: TRBJ1-5
clone_size: once
cdr3_nt: TGTGCCAGCAGTAGGACAGGGGAGGGTATACCGAGCAATCAGCCCCAGCATTTT
cdr3_aa: CASSRTGEGIPSNQPQHF

d_call: -
v_call: TRBV30
j_call: TRBJ1-2
clone_size: -
cdr3_nt: TGTGCCTGGAAGGGGCTAGACTGGGCTAACTATGGCTACACCTTC
cdr3_aa: CAWKGLDWANYGYTF

d_call: -
v_call: TRBV15
j_call: TRBJ1-3
clone_size: -
cdr3_nt: TGTGCCACCAGCAGAGCAGGAAACACCATATATTTT
cdr3_aa: CATSRAGNTIYF

d_call: -
v_call: TRBV5-1
j_call: TRBJ1-3
clone_size: once
cdr3_nt: TGCGCCAGCAGCCTGGCTGGAGTGAGCTCTGGAAACACCATATATTTT
cdr3_aa: CASSLAGVSSGNTIYF

d_call: -
v_call: TRBV10-1
j_call: TRBJ2-3
clone_size: -
cdr3_nt: TGCGCCAGCAGTGAGTCCGGGGCCGAGCTCAGGGGGCAGTATTTT
cdr3_aa: CASSESGAELRGQYF

d_call: -
v_call: TRBV4-1
j_call: TRBJ2-5
clone_size: -
cdr3_nt: TGCGCCAGCAGCCCCGTGAGAGGGGGGAGGGAGACCCAGTACTTC
cdr3_aa: CASSPVRGGRETQYF

d_call: -
v_call: TRBV7-3
j_call: TRBJ1-2
clone_size: -
cdr3_nt: TGTGCCAGCAGCTTAACGGGAGGGAACAGCTTGAATGGCTACACCTTC
cdr3_aa: CASSLTGGNSLNGYTF

d_call: -
v_call: TRBV10-1
j_call: TRBJ1-1
clone_size: -
cdr3_nt: TGCGCCAGCAGCGACCCAGGCCTGGGGGACACTGAAGCTTTCTTT
cdr3_aa: CASSDPGLGDTEAFF

d_call: -
v_call: TRBV10-2
j_call: TRBJ2-7
clone_size: -
cdr3_nt: TGCGCCAGCAGTGATGACGGCTACGAGCAGTACTTC
cdr3_aa: CASSDDGYEQYF

d_call: -
v_call: TRBV18
j_call: TRBJ1-6
clone_size: -
cdr3_nt: TGTGCCAGCTCACCTCTCCAGGGGAGGTCGTCCCTCCACTTT
cdr3_aa: CASSPLQGRSSLHF

d_call: -
v_call: TRBV25-1
j_call: TRBJ1-3
clone_size: -
cdr3_nt: TGTGCCAGCAGTGAATTAGATTACCGCTCGAGCTCTGGAAACACCATATATTTT
cdr3_aa: CASSELDYRSSSGNTIYF

d_call: -
v_call: TRBV5-5
j_call: TRBJ1-1
clone_size: -
cdr3_nt: TGTGCCAGCAGCTTCGCATCCGAGAACACTGAAGCTTTCTTT
cdr3_aa: CASSFASENTEAFF

d_call: TRBD1
v_call: TRBV15
j_call: TRBJ2-1
clone_size: -
cdr3_nt: TGTGCCACCAGCAGAGTACAGGGGCGTTATGAGCAGTTCTTC
cdr3_aa: CATSRVQGRYEQFF

d_call: -
v_call: TRBV5-1
j_call: TRBJ1-5
clone_size: -
cdr3_nt: TGCGCCAGCAGCTTGAATAGCAATCAGCCCCAGCATTTT
cdr3_aa: CASSLNSNQPQHF

d_call: -
v_call: TRBV12-5
j_call: TRBJ2-1
clone_size: -
cdr3_nt: TGTGCTAGTACGAGGGGTTACAATGAGCAGTTCTTC
cdr3_aa: CASTRGYNEQFF

d_call: -
v_call: TRBV24-1
j_call: TRBJ1-1
clone_size: -
cdr3_nt: TGTGCCACCAGTGATTTAAGGACCTCGGCAGAAGCTTTCTTT
cdr3_aa: CATSDLRTSAEAFF

d_call: -
v_call: TRBV6-5
j_call: TRBJ2-5
clone_size: -
cdr3_nt: TGTGCCAGCAGTTATTCAAATTATCCGGGGGAGACCCAGTACTTC
cdr3_aa: CASSYSNYPGETQYF

d_call: TRBD1
v_call: TRBV4-1
j_call: TRBJ2-3
clone_size: -
cdr3_nt: TGCGCCAGCAGCCAGGCGACACAGGGGGGTACGCAGTATTTT
cdr3_aa: CASSQATQGGTQYF

d_call: -
v_call: TRBV6-5
j_call: TRBJ1-1
clone_size: -
cdr3_nt: TGTGCCAGCAGTTACTCGTCTGTCAGCGTGAACACTGAAGCTTTCTTT
cdr3_aa: CASSYSSVSVNTEAFF

d_call: -
v_call: TRBV7-9
j_call: TRBJ2-7
clone_size: -
cdr3_nt: TGTGCCAGCAGCCCCGATGGCCTAAACAAACCACCCTACGAGCAGTACTTC
cdr3_aa: CASSPDGLNKPPYEQYF

d_call: TRBD1
v_call: TRBV6-1
j_call: TRBJ1-2
clone_size: few
cdr3_nt: TGTGCCAGCAGTGAAAGGGCAGGGGGGAGCTATGGCTACACCTTC
cdr3_aa: CASSERAGGSYGYTF

d_call: -
v_call: TRBV4-1
j_call: TRBJ2-3
clone_size: once
cdr3_nt: TGCGCCAGCAGCCAAGAAGGACCCACAGATACGCAGTATTTT
cdr3_aa: CASSQEGPTDTQYF

d_call: TRBD1
v_call: TRBV5-1
j_call: TRBJ1-1
clone_size: -
cdr3_nt: TGCGCCAGCAGCCCGGGACAGGGGGCTTTGAACACTGAAGCTTTCTTT
cdr3_aa: CASSPGQGALNTEAFF

d_call: TRBD1
v_call: TRBV2
j_call: TRBJ1-1
clone_size: -
cdr3_nt: TGTGCCAGCACCCTAACCGGGACAGGTGAAGCTTTCTTT
cdr3_aa: CASTLTGTGEAFF

d_call: -
v_call: TRBV12-5
j_call: TRBJ1-4
clone_size: -
cdr3_nt: TGTGCTAGTGGTTTCGGTACGACTGAAAAACTGTTTTTT
cdr3_aa: CASGFGTTEKLFF

d_call: TRBD1
v_call: TRBV25-1
j_call: TRBJ1-1
clone_size: -
cdr3_nt: TGTGCCAGCAGTGAACCGGGACAGATGAACACTGAAGCTTTCTTT
cdr3_aa: CASSEPGQMNTEAFF

d_call: -
v_call: TRBV2
j_call: TRBJ1-5
clone_size: -
cdr3_nt: TGTGCCAGCAGTGACAGTTTGGGGAACCAGCATTTT
cdr3_aa: CASSDSLGNQHF

d_call: TRBD2
v_call: TRBV7-3
j_call: TRBJ2-1
clone_size: -
cdr3_nt: TGTGCCAGCAGCTTGACTAGCCACCCGGACAATGAGCAGTTCTTC
cdr3_aa: CASSLTSHPDNEQFF

d_call: -
v_call: TRBV5-4
j_call: TRBJ2-4
clone_size: -
cdr3_nt: TGTGCCAGCAGCTTCGGGAGAGAAAACATTCAGTACTTC
cdr3_aa: CASSFGRENIQYF

d_call: TRBD1
v_call: TRBV10-3
j_call: TRBJ1-1
clone_size: -
cdr3_nt: TGTGCCATCATAGGAGGGACAGGCACTGAAGCTTTCTTT
cdr3_aa: CAIIGGTGTEAFF

d_call: TRBD1
v_call: TRBV18
j_call: TRBJ1-5
clone_size: -
cdr3_nt: TGTGCCAGCTCACCGCAGGGACAGGGGAATCAGCCCCAGCATTTT
cdr3_aa: CASSPQGQGNQPQHF

d_call: -
v_call: TRBV5-1
j_call: TRBJ1-6
clone_size: -
cdr3_nt: TGCGCCAGCAGCACTTTTGGGGGAGGGGCTGTTAGGAATTCACCCCTCCACTTT
cdr3_aa: CASSTFGGGAVRNSPLHF

d_call: TRBD1
v_call: TRBV5-8
j_call: TRBJ2-2
clone_size: -
cdr3_nt: TGTGCCAGCACCAACTACAGGGGTGCGGGCACCGGGGAGCTGTTTTTT
cdr3_aa: CASTNYRGAGTGELFF

d_call: -
v_call: TRBV29-1
j_call: TRBJ1-1
clone_size: -
cdr3_nt: TGCAGCGTTGATGGCCCCGGAGGCGGCTACACTGAAGCTTTCTTT
cdr3_aa: CSVDGPGGGYTEAFF

d_call: -
v_call: TRBV24-1
j_call: TRBJ1-1
clone_size: -
cdr3_nt: TGTGCCACCTCTATGGGCACTGAAGCTTTCTTT
cdr3_aa: CATSMGTEAFF

d_call: TRBD1
v_call: TRBV9
j_call: TRBJ1-1
clone_size: -
cdr3_nt: TGTGCCAGCAGCCACGGGACAGGAGGTCGTTTTGAAGCTTTCTTT
cdr3_aa: CASSHGTGGRFEAFF

d_call: -
v_call: TRBV9
j_call: TRBJ1-1
clone_size: -
cdr3_nt: TGTGCCACAAAGGAGACAGTGAACACTGAAGCTTTCTTT
cdr3_aa: CATKETVNTEAFF

d_call: -
v_call: TRBV4-1
j_call: TRBJ1-2
clone_size: -
cdr3_nt: TGCGCCAGCAGCCAAGATACGACGGATAGAAACTATGGCTACACCTTC
cdr3_aa: CASSQDTTDRNYGYTF

d_call: -
v_call: TRBV6-1
j_call: TRBJ1-5
clone_size: -
cdr3_nt: TGTGCCAGCAGTGAAGTATGGGGGGGATTGGATAGCAATCAGCCCCAGCATTTT
cdr3_aa: CASSEVWGGLDSNQPQHF

d_call: -
v_call: TRBV5-5
j_call: TRBJ1-5
clone_size: -
cdr3_nt: TGTGCCAGCAGTCCACAGGATCTGGATCAGCCCCAGCATTTT
cdr3_aa: CASSPQDLDQPQHF

d_call: TRBD2
v_call: TRBV24-1
j_call: TRBJ2-1
clone_size: -
cdr3_nt: TGTGCCACCAGTGGGACTAGCGGGTACCCCTACAATGAGCAGTTCTTC
cdr3_aa: CATSGTSGYPYNEQFF

d_call: -
v_call: TRBV27
j_call: TRBJ1-1
clone_size: -
cdr3_nt: TGTGCCAGCAGCACTAACCGGGACAAAGCTTTCTTT
cdr3_aa: CASSTNRDKAFF

d_call: TRBD2
v_call: TRBV24-1
j_call: TRBJ2-5
clone_size: -
cdr3_nt: TGTGCCACCAGTGATGCACCGGGACTAGCCCAAGAGACCCAGTACTTC
cdr3_aa: CATSDAPGLAQETQYF

d_call: TRBD1
v_call: TRBV10-1
j_call: TRBJ2-3
clone_size: -
cdr3_nt: TGCGCCAGCAGTTGGACAGGCGCAGATACGCAGTATTTT
cdr3_aa: CASSWTGADTQYF

d_call: -
v_call: TRBV9
j_call: TRBJ2-5
clone_size: few
cdr3_nt: TGTGCCAGCAGCGTAGGGCAAGAGACCCAGTACTTC
cdr3_aa: CASSVGQETQYF

d_call: TRBD1
v_call: TRBV5-1
j_call: TRBJ2-1
clone_size: -
cdr3_nt: TGCGCCAGCAGCTTCGGGACAGGGTGGGCGAATGAGCAGTTCTTC
cdr3_aa: CASSFGTGWANEQFF

d_call: -
v_call: TRBV7-9
j_call: TRBJ2-6
clone_size: -
cdr3_nt: TGTGCCAGCAGCGGGGGGACCTTTTCCAACGTCCTGACTTTC
cdr3_aa: CASSGGTFSNVLTF

d_call: TRBD2
v_call: TRBV7-9
j_call: TRBJ2-1
clone_size: -
cdr3_nt: TGTGCCAGCAGCTCCGGGACTAGCGAACGGAAACCCTACAATGAGCAGTTCTTC
cdr3_aa: CASSSGTSERKPYNEQFF